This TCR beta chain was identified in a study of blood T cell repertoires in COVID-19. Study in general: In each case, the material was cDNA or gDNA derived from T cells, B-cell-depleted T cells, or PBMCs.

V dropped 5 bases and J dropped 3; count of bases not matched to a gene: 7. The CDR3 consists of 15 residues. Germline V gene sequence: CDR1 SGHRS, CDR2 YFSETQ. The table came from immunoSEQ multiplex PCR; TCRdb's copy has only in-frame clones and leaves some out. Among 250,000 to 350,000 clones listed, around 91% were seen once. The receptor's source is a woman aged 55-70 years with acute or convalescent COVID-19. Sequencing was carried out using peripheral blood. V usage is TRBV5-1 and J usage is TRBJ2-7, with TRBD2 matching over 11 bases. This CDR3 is CASRETSGNYYEQYF. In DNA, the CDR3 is TGCGCCAGCAGGGAGACTAGCGGGAATTACTACGAGCAGTACTTC.